Below, 27 T cell receptor beta chains from the same sample are listed, as sequenced in a study of blood T cell repertoires in COVID-19. Profiling relied on immunoSEQ multiplex PCR, and the TCRdb table lists in-frame clones only, not all of them. Of about 180,000 clones in the sample, over 80% were seen once. Sequenced material: peripheral blood. The receptors were gathered from a woman aged 40 to 49 with COVID-19, enrolled during active disease.

The V call is TRBV6-4, the J call TRBJ1-1; tentatively, D is TRBD1 (6 bases). Germline V gene data show CDR1 as MRHNA and CDR2 as SNTAGT. CDR3 length: 15 residues. The germline V and J ends were trimmed by 0 bases and 4 bases, with 12 bases remaining between them. The CDR3 region is CASSDSPGGLTEAFF. In DNA, the CDR3 is TGTGCCAGCAGTGACTCTCCCGGGGGGCTCACTGAAGCTTTCTTT.

V gene TRBV5-1 combines with J gene TRBJ1-5, with D hard to call. V lost 4 bases to trimming and J lost 0 bases, with 14 bases between them. CDR3 length: 16 residues. Germline V gene lookup returns CDR1 SGHRS and CDR2 YFSETQ. CDR3 sequence reads: CASSAGGTNSNQPQHF. For the CDR3, the DNA is TGCGCCAGCAGCGCGGGAGGTACGAATAGCAATCAGCCCCAGCATTTT.

The V gene is TRBV6-5, the J gene TRBJ1-2; D might be TRBD1 (6 bases). Trimming cost V 2 bases and J 2 bases, with 12 bases left between them. CDR1 and CDR2 from the germline V gene are MNHEY and SVGAGI. This CDR3 has 15 residues. DNA for the CDR3: TGTGCCAGCAGTTACGGGAATGACAGGAACTATGGCTACACCTTC. Its translation is CASSYGNDRNYGYTF.

The chain uses TRBV7-9 and TRBJ2-7, with D maybe TRBD1 (5 bases). V was clipped by 1 base and J by 3 bases, with 16 bases between them. The V gene's germline CDR1 is SEHNR and CDR2 FQNEAQ (reference sequence). This CDR3 region has 16 residues. For the CDR3, the DNA is TGTGCCAGCAGCTTAGGACAGCCCAGGGAAGGCTACGAGCAGTACTTC. Its translation is CASSLGQPREGYEQYF. Variable domain in full (rest from reference TRBV7-9 and TRBJ2-7): DTGVSQNPRHKITKRGQNVTFRCDPISEHNRLYWYRQTLGQGPEFLTYFQNEAQLEKSRLLSDRFSAERPKGSFSTLEIQRTEQGDSAMYLCASSLGQPREGYEQYFGPGTRLTVT.

The chain uses TRBV6-4 and TRBJ2-3; TRBD2 matches at 10 bases. The V segment lost 8 bases and the J segment 3 bases; nucleotides outside the gene matches: 8. This CDR3 is 15 amino acids long. Germline CDR1 is MRHNA and CDR2 is SNTAGT. This CDR3 is CASQIGTSETDTQYF. The CDR3 coding sequence is TGTGCCAGCCAAATCGGGACTAGCGAAACAGATACGCAGTATTTT.

V and J are TRBV5-4 and TRBJ2-5; D is possibly TRBD1 (6 bases). CDR1 is SGHNT and CDR2 is YYREEE in the germline V gene (reference sequence). Between the trimmed V and J ends, which lost 1 base and 5 bases, there was a span of 15 bases. The CDR3 is 15 amino acids. The CDR3 protein is CASSLRTGSGETQYF. Here the CDR3 DNA reads TGTGCCAGCAGCTTGAGAACAGGGTCCGGCGAGACCCAGTACTTC.

This clone was seen a handful of times. This chain joins TRBV5-8 and TRBJ2-2, with 9 nucleotides matching TRBD2. V was pared by 2 bases and J by 7 bases, with 3 bases of the junction left unmatched. Germline CDR1 reads SGHTS; CDR2 reads YDEGEE. The CDR3 runs 14 residues. In DNA form, the CDR3 reads TGTGCCAGCAGCTTTGGACTAGCGATCGGGGAGCTGTTTTTT. It is translated as CASSFGLAIGELFF.

This clone appeared a few times. Other DNA sequences in this sample translate to the same CDR3. V gene TRBV9 combines with J gene TRBJ1-6; D is undetermined. Germline lookup yields CDR1 SGDLS and CDR2 YYNGEE. This CDR3 is built from 15 residues. The V end lost 4 bases, the J end lost 1 base, and 9 bases lay between the germline ends. The CDR3 sequence is CASSPPGSYNSPLHF. CDR3 DNA sequence: TGTGCCAGCAGCCCCCCGGGGTCCTATAATTCACCCCTCCACTTT. Complete variable domain (other parts from reference TRBV9 and TRBJ1-6): DSGVTQTPKHLITATGQRVTLRCSPRSGDLSVYWYQQSLDQGLQFLIQYYNGEERAKGNILERFSAQQFPDLHSELNLSSLELGDSALYFCASSPPGSYNSPLHFGNGTRLTVT.

The rearrangement uses TRBV7-9 and TRBJ2-2; 15 bases fit TRBD2. The CDR3 has 18 residues. With V trimmed by 5 bases and J by 6 bases, 10 bases remained unmatched. The V gene's germline CDR1 is SEHNR and CDR2 FQNEAQ (reference sequence). The CDR3 sequence: CASSPGLAGGPRPGELFF. CDR3 DNA: TGTGCCAGCAGCCCTGGACTAGCGGGGGGGCCTCGCCCCGGGGAGCTGTTTTTT.

The chain has TRBV7-9 and TRBJ1-5; D gene unclear. There are 14 residues in the CDR3. Germline assignment: CDR1 SEHNR and CDR2 FQNEAQ (reference sequence). V was cut by 5 bases and J by 1 base, with 9 bases left in between. The CDR3 bases are TGTGCCAGCAGCCCCCTCCTAAGCAATCAGCCCCAGCATTTT. This translates into CASSPLLSNQPQHF.

The V and J genes are TRBV21-1 and TRBJ1-2. TRBV21-1 is designated a pseudogene. This CDR3 contains 13 residues. The CDR3 is CASSKGVDYGYTF. The CDR3 nucleotides are TGTGCCAGCAGCAAAGGAGTGGACTATGGCTACACCTTC.

The chain joins TRBV21-1 to TRBJ1-4; the D call TRBD1 from the table was never checked on the DNA. TRBV21-1 is classified as a pseudogene. This CDR3 is 18 amino acids long. The CDR3 spells CASSKVRQGAELCEKLFF. The CDR3 bases are TGTGCCAGCAGCAAAGTACGACAGGGGGCTGAATTATGTGAAAAACTGTTTTTT.

V gene TRBV7-9 combines with J gene TRBJ2-7; no firm D call. The CDR3 spans 12 residues. Germline CDR1 is SEHNR and CDR2 is FQNEAQ (reference sequence). V lost 5 bases and J lost 2, with 7 bases in between. CDR3 loop: CASSNIPYEQYF. CDR3 nucleotide sequence: TGTGCCAGCAGCAACATCCCCTACGAGCAGTACTTC.

The chain couples TRBV5-4 to TRBJ1-2, with 8 bases fitting TRBD1. CDR3 length: 15 residues. Germline CDR1 and CDR2: SGHNT and YYREEE (reference sequence). Trimming took 0 bases from V and 8 from J; bases not matched to a gene: 9. This CDR3 is CASSLGDRGFAGYTF. The CDR3 DNA reads as TGTGCCAGCAGCTTGGGCGACAGGGGCTTCGCAGGCTACACCTTC.

The chain carries TRBV27 and TRBJ1-1, with D perhaps matching TRBD1 (6 bases). From germline, CDR1 is MNHEY and CDR2 SMNVEV (reference sequence). V was trimmed by 5 bases and J by 1 base, leaving 23 bases between them. The CDR3 runs to 18 residues. CDR3 loop: CASSPALRGARGNTEAFF. The CDR3 coding sequence is TGTGCCAGCAGTCCAGCCCTCAGGGGCGCCCGAGGGAACACTGAAGCTTTCTTT.

This clone has more than one count but fewer than ten. This sequence joins TRBV18 and TRBJ2-5, with 9 bases aligning to TRBD1. The V gene's germline CDR1 is KGHSH and CDR2 LQKENI. CDR3 length equals 14 residues. V was pared by 4 bases and J by 1 base, with 1 base of the junction left unmatched. The DNA of the CDR3 is TGTGCCAGCTCACAGGGACAGGGCCAAGAGACCCAGTACTTC. Residues: CASSQGQGQETQYF. The full variable domain, rest sourced from reference TRBV18 and TRBJ2-5, is NAGVMQNPRHLVRRRGQEARLRCSPMKGHSHVYWYRQLPEEGLKFMVYLQKENIIDESGMPKERFSAEFPKEGPSILRIQQVVRGDSAAYFCASSQGQGQETQYFGPGTRLLVL.

This chain links TRBV7-2 with TRBJ2-1, with D unclear. Trimming removed 1 base from V and 6 bases from J, with 7 bases in between. Germline lookup yields CDR1 SGHTA and CDR2 FQGNSA. The CDR3 is 13 residues long. The CDR3, as DNA: TGTGCCAGCAGCTTAGGGCATATCAATGAGCAGTTCTTC. This translates into CASSLGHINEQFF.

The chain carries TRBV18 and TRBJ1-5; D remains ambiguous. This CDR3 has 15 residues. With 2 bases removed from V and 2 bases from J, the gap between germline ends came to 10 bases. Germline CDR1 reads KGHSH; CDR2 reads LQKENI. The CDR3 bases are TGTGCCAGCTCACCAAGCTCTCGAGGCAATCAGCCCCAGCATTTT. Translating gives CASSPSSRGNQPQHF.

The chain joins TRBV5-1 to TRBJ2-7; tentative D call: TRBD1 (5 bases). V was shortened by 0 bases and J by 1 base, with 8 bases between the two germline ends. Looked up from germline, CDR1 is SGHRS and CDR2 is YFSETQ. This CDR3 is 14 amino acids long. CDR3 region: CASSLGGVSYEQYF. CDR3 sequence (DNA): TGCGCCAGCAGCTTGGGGGGCGTTTCCTACGAGCAGTACTTC.

CDR3 in DNA: TGTGCCAGCAGGGTTACAGGGGGGCATTCACCCCTCCACTTT. The encoded protein is CASRVTGGHSPLHF. The chain recombines TRBV25-1 with TRBJ1-6, with 8 bases fitting TRBD1. V lost 6 bases, J lost 8 bases, and 6 bases stayed unmatched. There are 14 residues in the CDR3. Looked up from germline, CDR1 is MGHDK and CDR2 is SYGVNS. The entire variable domain, with the rest obtained from reference TRBV25-1 and TRBJ1-6, is as follows: EADIYQTPRYLVIGTGKKITLECSQTMGHDKMYWYQQDPGMELHLIHYSYGVNSTEKGDLSSESTVSRIRTEHFPLTLESARPSHTSQYLCASRVTGGHSPLHFGNGTRLTVT.

This chain connects TRBV7-3 to TRBJ2-1; the D gene is possibly TRBD2 (5 bases). Germline CDR1 and CDR2: SGHTA and FQGTGA. The V end was cut by 5 bases, the J end by 5 bases, with 25 bases between. This CDR3 is 18 amino acids long. The CDR3 spells CASSPSGLWADMNNEQFF. CDR3 sequence (DNA): TGTGCCAGCAGCCCAAGTGGACTGTGGGCGGATATGAACAATGAGCAGTTCTTC.

This clone has just a few counts. The chain joins TRBV6-5 to TRBJ2-1; 10 nucleotides line up with TRBD2. The CDR3 has 16 amino acids. The V gene's germline CDR1 is MNHEY and CDR2 SVGAGI. Trimming removed 4 bases from V and 7 bases from J; junction bases left unmatched: 10. In nucleotides, the CDR3 is TGTGCCAGCAGTTTTGAAGGCCTAGCGGGGGCTAATGAGCAGTTCTTC. Amino acid sequence: CASSFEGLAGANEQFF.

The J gene is TRBJ2-5, the V gene TRBV19; D ambiguous. Per the germline V gene, CDR1 is LNHDA and CDR2 is SQIVND (reference sequence). CDR3 length: 11 amino acids. Trimming took off 8 bases at V and 6 bases at J, with 10 bases between the two ends. CDR3 sequence: CASSGSKTQYF. The CDR3 DNA sequence: TGTGCCAGTTCCGGGTCGAAGACCCAGTACTTC.

The chain links TRBV28 to TRBJ1-2; D perhaps matches TRBD1 (6 bases). Germline loops: CDR1 MDHEN, CDR2 SYDVKM. With 6 bases removed from V and 4 bases from J, the gap between germline ends came to 15 bases. The CDR3 length is 14 residues. CDR3 region: CASSQAPGVYGYTF. CDR3 sequence (DNA): TGTGCCAGCAGCCAGGCTCCAGGGGTCTATGGCTACACCTTC.

This sequence joins TRBV6-5 and TRBJ1-1; D unclear. CDR1 and CDR2 from the germline V gene are MNHEY and SVGAGI. V gave up 7 bases and J gave up 4 bases, with 7 bases separating them. The CDR3 is made up of 11 amino acids. The CDR3 sequence is CASKRGTEAFF. The DNA of the CDR3 is TGTGCCAGCAAACGGGGCACTGAAGCTTTCTTT.

The V call is TRBV9, the J call TRBJ2-4; the match to TRBD1 covers 11 bases. V was clipped by 4 bases and J by 8 bases; unmatched bases: 8. Germline V gene data show CDR1 as SGDLS and CDR2 as YYNGEE. The CDR3 length is 15 residues. CDR3 DNA: TGTGCCAGCAGCCCAGGACAGGGGGCTAATTACATTCAGTACTTC. Protein: CASSPGQGANYIQYF.

The chain recombines TRBV7-2 with TRBJ2-2; 9 bases fit TRBD2. CDR1 is SGHTA, CDR2 FQGNSA, per germline. This CDR3 contains 14 residues. Germline trimming cut 5 bases from V and 3 bases from J; bases unmatched to any gene: 1. Written as DNA, the CDR3 is TGTGCCAGCAGCCGCGGGGGGGACACCGGGGAGCTGTTTTTT. Amino acid sequence: CASSRGGDTGELFF.